One sample yielded the 14 T cell receptor beta chains listed below, sequenced in a study of radiation and T cells in renal cell carcinoma. This sample's time point: baseline pretreatment blood. Regarding treatment: 15 Gy SBRT to primary tumor, nephrectomy 4 weeks later. Sequenced by immunoSEQ multiplex PCR; TCRdb stores in-frame clones only, minus some. The data show approximately 140,000 clones, 88% seen once. This specimen was blood, taken from a patient whose treatment included radiotherapy and nephrectomy. The source of these receptors is a woman in her seventies with renal cell carcinoma.

The genes are TRBV19 and TRBJ1-2; 11 bases agree with TRBD1. The CDR3 consists of 16 residues. CDR1 is LNHDA and CDR2 is SQIVND in the germline V gene (reference sequence). The V and J ends lost 7 bases and 4 bases, in that order; junction bases with no gene match: 11. DNA of the CDR3: TGTGCCAGTAAGCCCGCCGGGACAGGGGGGAGCTATGGCTACACCTTC. Amino acids: CASKPAGTGGSYGYTF.

V and J are TRBV30 and TRBJ1-2, with D hard to call. This CDR3 comprises 12 residues. V was clipped by 4 bases and J by 2 bases, with 8 bases between them. Germline-derived CDR1 and CDR2 are GTSNPN and SVGIG (reference sequence). CDR3 region: CAWKETNYGYTF. The CDR3 DNA follows: TGTGCCTGGAAGGAGACAAACTATGGCTACACCTTC.

The CDR3 coding sequence is TGTGCCAGCAGTGAATATTTAGGGACAGGGGAAGAGACCCAGTACTTC. Translating gives CASSEYLGTGEETQYF. The V gene is TRBV6-1, the J gene TRBJ2-5; TRBD1 aligns across 10 bases. Germline V CDR1 and CDR2: MNHNS, SASEGT. Trimming at V came to 2 bases and at J to 3 bases, leaving 6 bases not matched to a gene. The CDR3 sequence is 16 residues long.

The gene calls are TRBV10-3 and TRBJ2-6; 9 nucleotides line up with TRBD1. The CDR3 totals 17 residues. Trimming took 7 bases from V and 0 from J; bases not matched to a gene: 7. Germline V gene lookup returns CDR1 ENHRY and CDR2 SYGVKD. In nucleotides, the CDR3 is TGTGCCATCATGCCGGGACAGGGTGCCTCTGGGGCCAACGTCCTGACTTTC. This encodes CAIMPGQGASGANVLTF.

Worth noting for this clone: This CDR3 is also generated by other DNA sequences in the sample. The chain carries TRBV4-3 and TRBJ2-5; 8 nucleotides agree with TRBD2. Germline CDR1 LGHNA, CDR2 YSLEER. The junction had 6 bases not matched to a gene; V was cut back by 4 bases and J by 5 bases. The CDR3 covers 14 residues. The DNA for the CDR3 is TGCGCCAGCAGCCTAGGACTAGCACAGGAGACCCAGTACTTC. It translates to CASSLGLAQETQYF.

The chain employs TRBV5-4 and TRBJ1-1; a weak D match, TRBD1 (5 bases). Germline V gene lookup returns CDR1 SGHNT and CDR2 YYREEE (reference sequence). CDR3 size: 13 residues. Trimming took 6 bases from V and 5 from J, leaving 14 bases between them. For the CDR3, the DNA is TGTGCCAGCACCTCTTGGGGGGTAACTGAAGCTTTCTTT. It is translated as CASTSWGVTEAFF.

The chain carries TRBV6-6 and TRBJ1-1; D uncertain. Germline V gene sequence: CDR1 MNHNY, CDR2 SVGAGI (reference sequence). The CDR3 runs 15 residues. With 2 bases removed from V and 2 bases from J, the gap between germline ends came to 12 bases. The CDR3 region is CASSYTPGGNTEAFF. The CDR3 DNA reads as TGTGCCAGCAGTTACACCCCTGGAGGTAACACTGAAGCTTTCTTT.

This chain connects TRBV5-1 to TRBJ2-1; 8 bases match TRBD2. This CDR3 is built from 14 residues. V dropped 7 bases and J dropped 4; count of bases not matched to a gene: 7. Germline loops: CDR1 SGHRS, CDR2 YFSETQ. This chain's CDR3 is CASRGQRGYNEQFF. For the CDR3, the DNA is TGCGCCAGCCGAGGCCAGCGGGGGTACAATGAGCAGTTCTTC.

The chain is built from TRBV28 and TRBJ1-6; D unresolved. Looked up from germline, CDR1 is MDHEN and CDR2 is SYDVKM. The V end lost 6 bases, the J end lost 4 bases, and 13 bases lay between the germline ends. The CDR3 contains 15 residues. The CDR3 DNA sequence: TGTGCCAGCAGCCCCCTTGAAAGGTATAATTCACCCCTCCACTTT. Encoded protein: CASSPLERYNSPLHF.

This chain joins TRBV5-4 and TRBJ2-3; 9 bases are a match to TRBD2. The CDR3 loop spans 15 amino acids. Germline assignment: CDR1 SGHNT and CDR2 YYREEE (reference sequence). V was pared by 2 bases and J by 5 bases, with 6 bases of the junction left unmatched. This CDR3 reads CASSFGGGAVDTQYF. The DNA for the CDR3 is TGTGCCAGCAGCTTTGGCGGGGGGGCCGTAGATACGCAGTATTTT.

The CDR3 loop reads CASSLLIAGSTDTQYF. Here the CDR3 DNA reads TGTGCCAGCAGCTTACTAATAGCGGGTAGCACAGATACGCAGTATTTT. J is TRBJ2-3 and V is TRBV7-8; 7 nucleotides match TRBD2. With 2 bases clipped from V and 0 bases from J, the junction kept 5 bases outside the gene matches. The CDR3 is 16 residues long. Germline V gene lookup returns CDR1 SGHVS and CDR2 FQNEAQ.

The gene calls are TRBV7-9 and TRBJ1-1; no firm D call. The CDR3 runs 13 residues. V dropped 2 bases and J dropped 4 bases, with 8 bases sitting between them. Germline CDR1 reads SEHNR; CDR2 reads FQNEAQ (reference sequence). This CDR3 reads CASSLKGFTEAFF. The CDR3 DNA sequence: TGTGCCAGCAGCTTAAAAGGGTTCACTGAAGCTTTCTTT.

This clone was recorded a few times. The chain combines TRBV9 with TRBJ1-1; perhaps TRBD1 as D (5 bases). Germline loops: CDR1 SGDLS, CDR2 YYNGEE. This CDR3 region has 15 residues. The V end lost 2 bases, the J end lost 4 bases, and 15 bases lay between the germline ends. The CDR3 region is CASSVSGVGGTEAFF. The CDR3, as DNA: TGTGCCAGCAGCGTCTCGGGGGTTGGGGGCACTGAAGCTTTCTTT.

The chain joins TRBV7-9 to TRBJ1-3, with a weak D call TRBD1 (6 bases). The germline V gene has CDR1 SEHNR and CDR2 FQNEAQ (reference sequence). V lost 5 bases, J lost 4 bases, and 21 bases lay in between. The CDR3 is 17 amino acids. In DNA, the CDR3 is TGTGCCAGCAGCGCCTACCCGGGCCAGGGGAAAGGAAACACCATATATTTT. It codes for CASSAYPGQGKGNTIYF.